The rows below give T cell receptor beta chains drawn from one sample of a study of blood T cell repertoires in COVID-19. Profiling relied on immunoSEQ multiplex PCR, and the TCRdb table lists in-frame clones only, not all of them. Of more than 95,000 clones listed, 90% to 95% are singletons. The specimen was peripheral blood. The receptor source for this set is a human donor in a cohort sampled during active COVID-19. Both conserved end residues are part of each CDR3. Fields, in order: clone size, V gene, J gene, D gene, CDR3 length, CDR3 protein, CDR3 DNA. The D gene is left open where the match is weak. A row's size may be missing; if present it is once, few, many or a size class.

clone size: NA
V gene: TRBV15
J gene: TRBJ1-3
D gene: NA
CDR3 length: 15
CDR3 protein: CATSRDARTGNTIYF
CDR3 DNA: TGTGCCACCAGCAGAGACGCGAGGACTGGAAACACCATATATTTT

clone size: few
V gene: TRBV4-1
J gene: TRBJ1-2
D gene: TRBD1
CDR3 length: 15
CDR3 protein: CASSQDRTGGYGYTF
CDR3 DNA: TGCGCCAGCAGCCAAGATAGGACAGGGGGCTATGGCTACACCTTC

clone size: NA
V gene: TRBV4-1
J gene: TRBJ2-3
D gene: NA
CDR3 length: 17
CDR3 protein: CASSQDMTGPSTDTQYF
CDR3 DNA: TGCGCCAGCAGCCAAGATATGACAGGACCCAGCACAGATACGCAGTATTTT

clone size: NA
V gene: TRBV6-1
J gene: TRBJ2-5
D gene: NA
CDR3 length: 16
CDR3 protein: CASSELSQTVQETQYF
CDR3 DNA: TGTGCCAGCAGTGAACTATCCCAGACTGTACAAGAGACCCAGTACTTC

clone size: NA
V gene: TRBV28
J gene: TRBJ1-1
D gene: TRBD1
CDR3 length: 14
CDR3 protein: CASSLQQGVTEAFF
CDR3 DNA: TGTGCCAGCAGTTTACAGCAGGGGGTGACTGAAGCTTTCTTT

clone size: NA
V gene: TRBV10-3
J gene: TRBJ2-3
D gene: TRBD2
CDR3 length: 17
CDR3 protein: CAIRGLAGVGTTDTQYF
CDR3 DNA: TGTGCCATCAGAGGACTAGCGGGAGTGGGTACCACAGATACGCAGTATTTT

clone size: NA
V gene: TRBV7-9
J gene: TRBJ2-1
D gene: NA
CDR3 length: 16
CDR3 protein: CASSFMGGLGYNEQFF
CDR3 DNA: TGTGCCAGCAGCTTCATGGGGGGGCTCGGCTACAATGAGCAGTTCTTC

clone size: NA
V gene: TRBV11-2
J gene: TRBJ1-1
D gene: NA
CDR3 length: 13
CDR3 protein: CASSLGTPTEAFF
CDR3 DNA: TGTGCCAGCAGCCTGGGGACACCGACTGAAGCTTTCTTT

clone size: NA
V gene: TRBV10-2
J gene: TRBJ2-7
D gene: TRBD1
CDR3 length: 14
CDR3 protein: CASSGRTGSYEQYF
CDR3 DNA: TGCGCCAGCAGCGGCCGGACAGGATCCTACGAGCAGTACTTC

clone size: NA
V gene: TRBV3-1/TRBV3-2
J gene: TRBJ2-1
D gene: TRBD2
CDR3 length: 14
CDR3 protein: CASSQDGRGNEQFF
CDR3 DNA: TGTGCCAGCAGCCAAGACGGGAGGGGAAATGAGCAGTTCTTC

clone size: NA
V gene: TRBV25-1
J gene: TRBJ1-3
D gene: NA
CDR3 length: 15
CDR3 protein: CASSVSGTRGNTIYF
CDR3 DNA: TGTGCCAGCAGCGTAAGCGGGACACGTGGAAACACCATATATTTT

clone size: NA
V gene: TRBV4-1
J gene: TRBJ2-3
D gene: TRBD1
CDR3 length: 14
CDR3 protein: CASGDRVGADTQYF
CDR3 DNA: TGCGCCAGCGGTGACAGGGTGGGCGCAGATACGCAGTATTTT

clone size: once
V gene: TRBV19
J gene: TRBJ2-1
D gene: NA
CDR3 length: 21
CDR3 protein: CASSMTGLLSRHRGSDDEQFF
CDR3 DNA: TGTGCCAGTAGTATGACAGGACTTCTATCAAGGCACCGCGGGAGCGATGATGAGCAGTTCTTC

clone size: NA
V gene: TRBV3-1/TRBV3-2
J gene: TRBJ1-1
D gene: NA
CDR3 length: 14
CDR3 protein: CASSQAAVNTEAFF
CDR3 DNA: TGTGCCAGCAGCCAGGCGGCCGTGAACACTGAAGCTTTCTTT

clone size: NA
V gene: TRBV5-3
J gene: TRBJ2-6
D gene: NA
CDR3 length: 16
CDR3 protein: CARGTLTVQGANVLTF
CDR3 DNA: TGTGCCAGAGGAACCTTAACAGTACAAGGGGCCAACGTCCTGACTTTC

clone size: NA
V gene: TRBV3-1/TRBV3-2
J gene: TRBJ1-5
D gene: NA
CDR3 length: 15
CDR3 protein: CASSQTGTRNQPQHF
CDR3 DNA: TGTGCCAGCAGCCAAACCGGGACACGCAATCAGCCCCAGCATTTT

clone size: NA
V gene: TRBV2
J gene: TRBJ2-5
D gene: NA
CDR3 length: 16
CDR3 protein: CASSDLGIGHQETQYF
CDR3 DNA: TGTGCCAGCAGTGACCTTGGCATTGGCCACCAAGAGACCCAGTACTTC

clone size: NA
V gene: TRBV29-1
J gene: TRBJ1-2
D gene: TRBD1
CDR3 length: 13
CDR3 protein: CSGGQSNNYGYTF
CDR3 DNA: TGCAGCGGGGGACAGAGTAATAACTATGGCTACACCTTC

clone size: NA
V gene: TRBV4-3
J gene: TRBJ2-1
D gene: NA
CDR3 length: 16
CDR3 protein: CASSQDTELPINEQFF
CDR3 DNA: TGCGCCAGCAGCCAAGATACTGAGCTCCCAATCAATGAGCAGTTCTTC

clone size: once
V gene: TRBV4-2
J gene: TRBJ1-1
D gene: NA
CDR3 length: 21
CDR3 protein: CASSHPTQGPTDVGGSRPAFF
CDR3 DNA: TGTGCCAGCAGCCATCCTACGCAGGGGCCGACCGATGTTGGAGGTTCTCGCCCCGCTTTCTTT

clone size: NA
V gene: TRBV10-3
J gene: TRBJ1-1
D gene: NA
CDR3 length: 11
CDR3 protein: CAISGGSEAFF
CDR3 DNA: TGTGCCATCAGTGGGGGCTCTGAAGCTTTCTTT

clone size: NA
V gene: TRBV11-2
J gene: TRBJ2-1
D gene: TRBD2
CDR3 length: 16
CDR3 protein: CASSLHTSGEYNEQFF
CDR3 DNA: TGTGCCAGCAGTCTTCATACTAGCGGGGAATACAATGAGCAGTTCTTC

clone size: NA
V gene: TRBV29-1
J gene: TRBJ2-7
D gene: NA
CDR3 length: 11
CDR3 protein: CSVERGNEQYF
CDR3 DNA: TGCAGCGTTGAGAGAGGCAACGAGCAGTACTTC

clone size: NA
V gene: TRBV5-6
J gene: TRBJ2-5
D gene: NA
CDR3 length: 13
CDR3 protein: CASRGEVQETQYF
CDR3 DNA: TGTGCCAGCAGAGGAGAAGTCCAAGAGACCCAGTACTTC

clone size: NA
V gene: TRBV7-6
J gene: TRBJ1-2
D gene: TRBD1
CDR3 length: 15
CDR3 protein: CASSGYRGTDYGYTF
CDR3 DNA: TGTGCCAGCAGCGGTTATAGGGGGACAGATTATGGCTACACCTTC

clone size: NA
V gene: TRBV5-4
J gene: TRBJ2-5
D gene: NA
CDR3 length: 16
CDR3 protein: CASSLAPTGTRETQYF
CDR3 DNA: TGTGCCAGCAGCTTGGCCCCGACAGGAACCCGGGAGACCCAGTACTTC